A single T cell receptor (beta chain) is shown here with its context. Its target is not known. This specimen comes from a study of human CD8 memory T cell subsets. Libraries for TCR beta were constructed using UMI-labeled 5' RACE. Each CDR3 protein gets one entry in TCRdb, which reprocessed the 5' RACE reads and gives no DNA. This sample contains 17,000 or so distinct CDR3 sequences. The authors identified stem-like memory CD8+ T cells (TSTEM) as CCR7+ PD-1- TIGIT-. It was from duplicate vials of approximately 150,000 sorted CD8+ T cells per subset that RNA came. Study-level findings and limits: Similarly high diversity marked stem-like memory and precursor exhausted T cells, unlike effector memory cells. Precursor exhausted T cells appeared less diverse than stem-like memory T cells according to Chao1 estimates.

The sample comprised CD8+ stem-like memory T cells (TSCM and TCM) sorted from PBMCs. This sample's subset: stem-like memory CD8 T cells (TSTEM), CCR7+ PD-1- TIGIT-. This clonotype was sampled from a human donor in good health.

This chain's CDR3 is CARSSPRTGKKGEQFF. The chain links TRBV5-3 to TRBJ2-1; no DNA is available, so the TRBD1 call from TCRdb remains unchecked. TRBV5-3 is treated as an ORF (open reading frame) with a function not yet certain. This CDR3 has 16 residues.